Here is one TCR beta chain with its context. What it binds is not known. The sample belongs to a study of T cell responses to AZD1222 COVID-19 vaccine. Turning to the study itself: Some second doses came at about 4 weeks and others at about 12 weeks; these were pooled.

Germline CDR1 reads MGHRA; CDR2 reads YSYEKL. Trimming cost V 2 bases and J 8 bases; bases outside gene matches: 5. The CDR3 consists of 14 residues. Assay: immunoSEQ multiplex PCR; the TCRdb copy retains only in-frame clones and omits some. The sample carries roughly 120,000 clones, around 92% recorded once. Study observations and caveats: Unmutated variant regions reportedly attract nearly half of all spike-specific TCRs. Spike-specific TCR breadth and depth grew following two AZD1222 doses.

Here the sequenced sample was peripheral blood, taken on day 0 of AZD1222 vaccination. This TCR was recovered from an adult in good health. The chain carries TRBV4-1 and TRBJ2-1; 8 bases fit TRBD2. In DNA form, the CDR3 reads TGCGCCAGCAGCCAACAGCGGGAGAGGGATGAGCAGTTCTTC. It is translated as CASSQQRERDEQFF.